The 29 T cell receptor beta chains reported below all come from one sample, sequenced in a study of cytomegalovirus exposure and HLA in healthy donors. In the PCR, 60 Vbeta and 13 Jbeta primers were used. Measured with immunoSEQ multiplex PCR; TCRdb has only the in-frame clones, and not every one. The sample comprises approximately 280,000 clones, roughly 89% of which are singletons, and 3.5% to 4% rests with the top ten. Sequencing was done on a sample of PBMCs. The receptor set was obtained from a man aged 40-49 years in good health and CMV-seropositive.

This chain connects TRBV2 to TRBJ1-1, with 7 bases aligning to TRBD1. Germline CDR1 reads SNHLY; CDR2 reads FYNNEI. Trimming removed 8 bases from V and 4 bases from J; junction bases left unmatched: 7. CDR3 length equals 13 residues. CDR3 in amino acids: CASGQARGTEAFF. In DNA form, the CDR3 reads TGTGCCAGCGGACAGGCCCGTGGCACTGAAGCTTTCTTT.

Turning to this clone: Other DNA variants within this sample encode the same CDR3. The rearrangement links TRBV27 to TRBJ2-1, with 8 bases aligning to TRBD1. This CDR3 is built from 14 residues. The J segment lost 3 bases and the V segment lost 3 bases, leaving 1 base of the junction unmatched. CDR1 and CDR2 (germline): MNHEY, SMNVEV (reference sequence). In DNA, the CDR3 is TGTGCCAGCAGTTTTACAGGGGGCTACAATGAGCAGTTCTTC. Translating gives CASSFTGGYNEQFF.

This clone was observed a handful of times. The V call is TRBV2, the J call TRBJ2-1, with TRBD2 identical over 9 bases. With 8 bases clipped from V and 8 bases from J, the junction kept 10 bases outside the gene matches. This CDR3 has 14 amino acids. CDR1 is SNHLY, CDR2 FYNNEI, per germline. In nucleotides, the CDR3 is TGTGCCAGCTTAGGCGGGAGGGTGGGGGATGAGCAGTTCTTC. This translates into CASLGGRVGDEQFF.

This chain connects TRBV4-2 to TRBJ2-3; maybe TRBD2 (6 bases). This CDR3 has 14 amino acids. Trimming shortened V by 4 bases and J by 0 bases, and 8 bases separated the two germline ends. Germline V gives CDR1 LGHNA, CDR2 YNFKEQ. CDR3 amino acids: CASSLSGSTDTQYF. CDR3 sequence (DNA): TGTGCCAGCAGCCTAAGCGGGAGCACAGATACGCAGTATTTT.

The genes are TRBV7-9 and TRBJ1-3, with D possibly matching TRBD1 (5 bases). Germline V gene lookup returns CDR1 SEHNR and CDR2 FQNEAQ (reference sequence). Trimming left V 4 bases short and J 6 bases short, with 16 bases between. The CDR3 has 15 amino acids. CDR3 nucleotide sequence: TGTGCCAGCAGCTCCCAAGGGGATTATTTAAACACCATATATTTT. This encodes CASSSQGDYLNTIYF. The entire variable domain, with the rest obtained from reference TRBV7-9 and TRBJ1-3, is as follows: DTGVSQNPRHKITKRGQNVTFRCDPISEHNRLYWYRQTLGQGPEFLTYFQNEAQLEKSRLLSDRFSAERPKGSFSTLEIQRTEQGDSAMYLCASSSQGDYLNTIYFGEGSWLTVV.

This rearrangement joins TRBV7-9 to TRBJ1-5; D call uncertain. Trimming left V 3 bases short and J 2 bases short, with 14 bases between. From germline, CDR1 is SEHNR and CDR2 FQNEAQ (reference sequence). This CDR3 region has 16 residues. The CDR3 spells CASSFGREGGNQPQHF. CDR3 nucleotide sequence: TGTGCCAGCAGCTTTGGTCGGGAGGGCGGCAATCAGCCCCAGCATTTT.

The chain couples TRBV5-1 to TRBJ1-5; the D is unclear. The CDR3 length is 16 residues. Trimming pared 2 bases from V and 5 bases from J, leaving 17 bases between. Looked up from germline, CDR1 is SGHRS and CDR2 is YFSETQ. CDR3 nucleotide sequence: TGCGCCAGCAGCTTCGACCCACTAGGGCGGGATCAGCCCCAGCATTTT. This encodes CASSFDPLGRDQPQHF. The full variable domain, its missing parts supplied by reference TRBV5-1 and TRBJ1-5, is KAGVTQTPRYLIKTRGQQVTLSCSPISGHRSVSWYQQTPGQGLQFLFEYFSETQRNKGNFPGRFSGRQFSNSRSEMNVSTLELGDSALYLCASSFDPLGRDQPQHFGDGTRLSIL.

The sample holds a few counts of this clone. The CDR3 loop reads CASSPVSTGNQPQHF. For the CDR3, the DNA is TGCGCCAGCAGCCCCGTCTCAACGGGAAATCAGCCCCAGCATTTT. The chain links TRBV4-1 to TRBJ1-5; D is unresolved. Germline lookup yields CDR1 MGHRA and CDR2 YSYEKL. Trimming left V 4 bases short and J 4 bases short, with 14 bases between. The CDR3 runs to 15 residues.

The gene calls are TRBV19 and TRBJ1-4, with D perhaps TRBD1 (6 bases). CDR1 and CDR2 (germline): LNHDA, SQIVND (reference sequence). Deletions cut 5 bases from V and 8 bases from J, with 12 bases between. This CDR3 comprises 13 residues. The CDR3 reads CASSVDSYEKLFF. CDR3 DNA sequence: TGTGCCAGTAGTGTGGACAGTTACGAAAAACTGTTTTTT.

J is TRBJ1-1 and V is TRBV6-5, with D perhaps TRBD1 (6 bases). The CDR3 consists of 15 residues. CDR1 is MNHEY, CDR2 SVGAGI, per germline. Trimming removed 5 bases at V and 1 base at J, with 14 bases between. The CDR3: CASSRPVRGNTEAFF. CDR3 DNA sequence: TGTGCCAGCAGTAGGCCCGTCAGGGGGAACACTGAAGCTTTCTTT.

The rearrangement joins TRBV9 to TRBJ1-1; the D gene is possibly TRBD1 (5 bases). The V end was cut by 1 base, the J end by 11 bases, with 15 bases between. The CDR3 consists of 13 residues. CDR1 is SGDLS and CDR2 is YYNGEE in the germline V gene. CDR3 coding DNA: TGTGCCAGCAGCGTATCCGGAACAGGACGGGCTTTCTTT. This gives the protein CASSVSGTGRAFF. The variable domain in full, with the rest retrieved from reference TRBV9 and TRBJ1-1, is DSGVTQTPKHLITATGQRVTLRCSPRSGDLSVYWYQQSLDQGLQFLIQYYNGEERAKGNILERFSAQQFPDLHSELNLSSLELGDSALYFCASSVSGTGRAFFGQGTRLTVV.

This chain joins TRBV30 and TRBJ1-4, with TRBD1 as a possible D gene (6 bases). The CDR3 totals 14 residues. CDR1 is GTSNPN and CDR2 is SVGIG in the germline V gene (reference sequence). V was pared by 3 bases and J by 5 bases, with 13 bases between. CDR3 DNA: TGTGCCTGGAGAGCCAAGGGGGAGAATGAAAAACTGTTTTTT. This translates into CAWRAKGENEKLFF.

V and J are TRBV19 and TRBJ2-7, with D possibly TRBD2 on 6 matching bases. The germline CDR1 and CDR2 sequences are LNHDA and SQIVND (reference sequence). The V end was cut by 4 bases, the J end by 5 bases, with 12 bases between. The CDR3 has 13 amino acids. This chain's CDR3 is CASSRGVAHEQYF. CDR3 sequence (DNA): TGTGCCAGTAGTAGGGGGGTCGCCCACGAGCAGTACTTC.

The V and J genes are TRBV7-2 and TRBJ1-2; D is perhaps TRBD1 (5 bases). Trimming removed 1 base from V and 4 bases from J, with 13 bases in between. CDR1 and CDR2 from the germline V gene are SGHTA and FQGNSA. The CDR3 consists of 15 residues. CDR3 bases: TGTGCCAGCAGCTTAGTCCGGACAAGCCCCTATGGCTACACCTTC. The encoded protein is CASSLVRTSPYGYTF.

This sequence joins TRBV2 and TRBJ2-5, with TRBD1 matching over 8 bases. The CDR3 is 14 amino acids. V shed 5 bases, J shed 5 bases, and the junction held 7 bases outside the gene matches. The germline V gene encodes CDR1 SNHLY and CDR2 FYNNEI. CDR3 sequence: CASSFGQGRETQYF. The CDR3 DNA reads TGTGCCAGCAGTTTTGGACAGGGCCGGGAGACCCAGTACTTC.

The chain combines TRBV4-2 with TRBJ1-5, with 8 bases matching TRBD1. V was clipped by 5 bases and J by 6 bases; unmatched bases: 9. The germline gives CDR1 LGHNA, CDR2 YNFKEQ. This CDR3 region has 15 residues. CDR3 amino acids: CASSTAIQGGQPQHF. Written as DNA, the CDR3 is TGTGCCAGCAGCACAGCGATACAGGGGGGTCAGCCCCAGCATTTT.

The chain has TRBV7-6 and TRBJ2-5; TRBD2 agrees at 8 bases. Trimming cost V 5 bases and J 1 base; bases outside gene matches: 3. Germline assignment: CDR1 SGHVS and CDR2 FNYEAQ. This CDR3 contains 14 residues. Here the CDR3 reads CASSSGSGQETQYF. The CDR3 DNA sequence: TGTGCCAGCAGCAGCGGGAGCGGCCAAGAGACCCAGTACTTC.

The CDR3 DNA reads as TGTGCCAGCAGCCCCCTAGAGGGGGTTTATGGCTACACCTTC. Translated: CASSPLEGVYGYTF. This sequence joins TRBV6-5 and TRBJ1-2; weak D call: TRBD1 (6 bases). V lost 6 bases, J lost 5 bases, and 16 bases lay in between. Germline values: CDR1 MNHEY, CDR2 SVGAGI. The CDR3 runs 14 residues.

V usage is TRBV5-1 and J usage is TRBJ2-1; the D gene is possibly TRBD1 (6 bases). Per germline, CDR1 SGHRS and CDR2 YFSETQ. The CDR3 loop spans 16 amino acids. Trimming shortened V by 4 bases and J by 2 bases, and 16 bases separated the two germline ends. CDR3 amino acids: CASSAEGTRAYNEQFF. DNA of the CDR3: TGCGCCAGCAGCGCAGAGGGGACAAGAGCCTACAATGAGCAGTTCTTC.

The sample holds a few counts of this clone. The chain is built from TRBV28 and TRBJ1-5, with D possibly being TRBD1 (6 bases). V was cut by 5 bases and J by 3 bases, with 14 bases left in between. This CDR3 has 15 amino acids. Germline lookup yields CDR1 MDHEN and CDR2 SYDVKM. CDR3: CASSLRGFLNQPQHF. The DNA for the CDR3 is TGTGCCAGCAGTCTCAGGGGTTTCCTCAATCAGCCCCAGCATTTT.

V is TRBV7-3 and J is TRBJ2-2, with D unresolved. CDR3 length equals 13 residues. V was shortened by 3 bases and J by 6 bases, with 8 bases between the two germline ends. Germline lookup yields CDR1 SGHTA and CDR2 FQGTGA. CDR3 nucleotide sequence: TGTGCCAGCAGCTTCCTAAACGCCGGGGAGCTGTTTTTT. Translated: CASSFLNAGELFF.

The chain has TRBV10-1 and TRBJ2-3; 7 nucleotides agree with TRBD2. After removal of 3 bases from V and 3 bases from J, the junction contained 6 bases not matched to a gene. CDR1 WNHNN and CDR2 SYGVQD come from the germline V gene (reference sequence). The CDR3 contains 15 residues. CDR3 protein: CASSDLRRETDTQYF. The CDR3 DNA sequence: TGCGCCAGCAGTGATCTACGGCGGGAGACAGATACGCAGTATTTT.

The chain uses TRBV6-5 and TRBJ1-1; tentatively, D is TRBD1 (6 bases). Germline V CDR1 and CDR2: MNHEY, SVGAGI. The V end lost 7 bases, the J end lost 1 base, and 10 bases lay between the germline ends. The CDR3 is 13 residues long. The CDR3 DNA is TGTGCCAGCACTCAGGGGAGGAACACTGAAGCTTTCTTT. Translated: CASTQGRNTEAFF.

The chain recombines TRBV28 with TRBJ1-1; 8 bases align to TRBD1. V shed 3 bases and J 1 base; nucleotides not matched to a gene: 10. Germline CDR1 and CDR2: MDHEN and SYDVKM. This CDR3 has 17 residues. The CDR3 sequence: CASSFSDRGFGNTEAFF. Here the CDR3 DNA reads TGTGCCAGCAGTTTCTCTGACAGGGGTTTTGGGAACACTGAAGCTTTCTTT.

V usage is TRBV28 and J usage is TRBJ2-7; 9 bases map to TRBD2. The germline V gene has CDR1 MDHEN and CDR2 SYDVKM. The CDR3 is 14 residues long. Unmatched junction bases numbered 7, after V lost 6 bases and J lost 4 bases. The CDR3 reads CASSRSGSTYEQYF. As DNA, the CDR3 is TGTGCCAGCAGCCGTAGCGGGAGTACGTACGAGCAGTACTTC.

To note about this clone: The same CDR3 arises from other DNA sequences in this sample as well. The V and J genes are TRBV30 and TRBJ2-1; weak D call: TRBD1 (6 bases). The CDR3 is 14 amino acids. The germline V gene encodes CDR1 GTSNPN and CDR2 SVGIG (reference sequence). The V and J ends lost 4 bases and 1 base respectively, with 11 bases between them. CDR3 sequence reads: CAWTRGGSYNEQFF. CDR3 nucleotide sequence: TGTGCCTGGACCAGGGGTGGGTCCTACAATGAGCAGTTCTTC.

The chain is built from TRBV6-1 and TRBJ2-7; D call uncertain. V was pared by 3 bases and J by 0 bases, with 12 bases between. Looked up from germline, CDR1 is MNHNS and CDR2 is SASEGT. CDR3 length: 15 residues. CDR3 in amino acids: CASSESRLVSYEQYF. The CDR3 region has the DNA TGTGCCAGCAGTGAGTCGCGTCTCGTCTCCTACGAGCAGTACTTC.

This clone has only one observation. This rearrangement joins TRBV27 to TRBJ2-2; the match to TRBD2 covers 13 bases. Looked up from germline, CDR1 is MNHEY and CDR2 is SMNVEV (reference sequence). The junction had 10 bases not matched to a gene; V was cut back by 5 bases and J by 4 bases. CDR3 size: 18 residues. The CDR3 protein is CASSLPRLAGGLTGELFF. DNA for the CDR3: TGTGCCAGCAGTCTTCCGCGACTAGCGGGAGGACTCACCGGGGAGCTGTTTTTT.

The chain combines TRBV27 with TRBJ1-1; D call uncertain. Germline CDR1 MNHEY, CDR2 SMNVEV (reference sequence). With 2 bases removed from V and 1 base from J, the gap between germline ends came to 8 bases. The CDR3 spans 14 residues. The DNA of the CDR3 is TGTGCCAGCAGTTTAAGTCCGGGGAACACTGAAGCTTTCTTT. Encoded protein: CASSLSPGNTEAFF.